This entry describes one T cell receptor (beta chain). No antigen is known for it. In the same sample, other DNA sequences code for this CDR3. Data came from immunoSEQ multiplex PCR; TCRdb stores just in-frame clones and leaves some out. Among 85,000 to 90,000 clones listed, around 90% were seen once. This sample is drawn from a study of T cell responses to AZD1222 COVID-19 vaccine. CDR1 is LGHDT and CDR2 is YNNKEL in the germline V gene (reference sequence). This CDR3 is 13 amino acids long. The ends were cut back, 6 bases at V and 4 bases at J, with 10 bases in the middle. General study results and limits: Spike-spanning, vaccine-associated CD4 TCRs were dominant at 160-218 and 743-854.

This specimen consisted of peripheral blood, obtained on day 0 of MenACWY control vaccination. The sequence came from an adult in good health. V is TRBV3-1 (or the pseudogene TRBV3-2) and J is TRBJ2-1; unclear D gene. The CDR3 region has the DNA TGTGCCAGCAGTCGTGACCGGTACAATGAGCAGTTCTTC. Translated, it gives CASSRDRYNEQFF.